The sequence of this T cell receptor beta chain was determined in a study of control samples from healthy donors and cancer patients. This table comes from immunoSEQ multiplex PCR, and its TCRdb copy is limited to in-frame clones, with some not included. The sample records 150,000 to 200,000 clones, nearly 90% being singletons. This CDR3 is built from 16 residues. Germline CDR1 is GTSNPN and CDR2 is SVGIG (reference sequence). Trimming took 0 bases from V and 2 from J; bases not matched to a gene: 7. This sequence joins TRBV30 and TRBJ2-7; TRBD1 agrees at 10 bases. Sequenced: blood. The source of this sequence is a woman between 50 and 59 years old in good health. CDR3 loop: CAWSVIWDRGTYEQYF. The CDR3 DNA reads as TGTGCCTGGAGTGTAATATGGGACAGGGGAACCTACGAGCAGTACTTC.